The rows below give T cell receptor beta chains drawn from one sample of a study of radiotherapy plus CTLA-4 blockade in lung cancer. Method: immunoSEQ multiplex PCR; TCRdb's copy keeps in-frame clones and lacks some. The sample lists tens of thousands of clones, around 85% occurring once. The source was peripheral blood, collected from a patient treated with radiotherapy plus ipilimumab. These TCRs come from a human donor with non-small cell lung cancer who had stable disease on radiotherapy plus ipilimumab. Both conserved end residues are part of each CDR3.

V	J	CDR3
TRBV28	TRBJ1-5	CASSLSGSNQPQHF
TRBV5-1	TRBJ2-5	CASSLTGLGQETQYF
TRBV10-3	TRBJ2-7	CAISDPQSGEQYF
TRBV2	TRBJ1-1	CASSEEYYRFNTEAFF
TRBV5-1	TRBJ1-2	CASSLGTGGASPYGYTF
TRBV11-3	TRBJ2-7	CASSSTGVLPYEQYF
TRBV11-2	TRBJ2-2	CASSTQGSTGELFF
TRBV15	TRBJ2-7	CATSASLAESSYEQYF
TRBV14	TRBJ1-2	CASSQDRGMGGYTF
TRBV10-3	TRBJ2-1	CAISSSRENEQFF
TRBV7-9	TRBJ2-1	CASSRYPFTEDRGYNEQFF
TRBV19	TRBJ2-3	CASSIRASGLPDTQYF
TRBV30	TRBJ1-3	CAWQDRVFGNTIYF
TRBV9	TRBJ2-1	CASSVVGTAYNEQFF
TRBV30	TRBJ2-5	CAWGTSGIYETQYF
TRBV7-9	TRBJ1-1	CASSSNTGGNTEAFF
TRBV11-2	TRBJ1-1	CASSPAGGNTEAFF
TRBV7-2	TRBJ1-2	CASSPIAGPGYTF
TRBV27	TRBJ2-5	CASSLRVAGARETQYF
TRBV18	TRBJ2-1	CASSPGRQGGPNEQFF
TRBV5-3	TRBJ2-7	CASSLTRDRGKGF
TRBV2	TRBJ2-3	CASSEPGQTDDTQYF
TRBV7-6	TRBJ2-7	CASSLDPSGSSYF
TRBV2	TRBJ2-2	CASSWTGPNTGELFF
TRBV7-2	TRBJ2-1	CASSSVRGRGEQFF
TRBV5-1	TRBJ2-1	CASSPRTSGNLYNEQFF
TRBV4-1	TRBJ2-1	CASSQDWASGDEQFF
TRBV7-9	TRBJ1-5	CASSGTGSNQPQHF
TRBV7-9	TRBJ2-2	CASSSYRRGSGELFF
TRBV7-9	TRBJ2-1	CASSFSTGYNEQFF
TRBV27	TRBJ1-1	CASSLGQGAEAFF
TRBV28	TRBJ2-7	CASSPNQVMAGVYEQYF
TRBV5-1	TRBJ2-7	CASSFSGYMDEQYF
TRBV7-2	TRBJ2-3	CASSLKGQDTQYF
TRBV4-1	TRBJ2-1	CASSQDPLRAQGRYNEQFF
TRBV28	TRBJ1-1	CASSRAGGFMNTEAFF
TRBV7-2	TRBJ2-3	CASSLVYRRTDTQYF
TRBV19	TRBJ2-2	CATSATRDTGELFF
TRBV7-9	TRBJ2-5	CASSSPARTGGTQYF
TRBV5-6	TRBJ2-2	CASSRVNTGELFF
TRBV7-9	TRBJ2-6	CASSAGTGVVSGANVLTF
TRBV18	TRBJ1-3	CASSPPDRGSGNTIYF
TRBV6-5	TRBJ1-4	CASTLTSQGGEKLFF
TRBV18	TRBJ2-7	CASSPPGGTGQYF
TRBV27	TRBJ1-6	CASSFGQGWSPLHF
TRBV11-2	TRBJ1-2	CASSSRDYGYTF
TRBV28	TRBJ1-1	CASSWQGNTEAFF
TRBV13	TRBJ2-1	CASSLGWTSQQFF
TRBV7-9	TRBJ1-2	CASSLAGTVLYGYTF
TRBV11-2	TRBJ2-5	CASSPVLTQETQYF
TRBV5-1	TRBJ2-2	CASSSQPANTGELFF
TRBV6-6	TRBJ2-5	CASSYSSSGIEETQYF
TRBV7-2	TRBJ2-1	CASSLVAGAYNEQFF
TRBV7-8	TRBJ2-7	CASSSGLAGGPSSYEQYF
TRBV5-4	TRBJ1-1	CASSSGRSDTEAFF
TRBV27	TRBJ2-1	CASSLRASGYNEQFF
TRBV30	TRBJ1-5	CAWSSGGGQPQHF
TRBV4-1	TRBJ1-4	CASSSTENEKLFF
TRBV23-1	TRBJ1-2	CASSHPRTDYGYTF